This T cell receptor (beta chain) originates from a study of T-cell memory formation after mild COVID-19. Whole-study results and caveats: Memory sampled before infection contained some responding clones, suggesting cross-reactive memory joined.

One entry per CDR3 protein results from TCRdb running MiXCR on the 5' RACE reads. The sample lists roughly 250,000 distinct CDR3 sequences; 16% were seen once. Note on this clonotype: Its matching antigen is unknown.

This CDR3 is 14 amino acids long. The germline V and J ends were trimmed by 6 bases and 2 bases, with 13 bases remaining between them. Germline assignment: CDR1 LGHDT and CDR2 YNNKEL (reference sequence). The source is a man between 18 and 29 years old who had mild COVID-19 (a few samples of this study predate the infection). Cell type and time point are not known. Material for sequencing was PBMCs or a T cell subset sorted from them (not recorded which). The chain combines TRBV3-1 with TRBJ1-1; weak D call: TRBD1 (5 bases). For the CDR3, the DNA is TGTGCCAGCAGGACTATGGGGGGAAACACTGAAGCTTTCTTT. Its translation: CASRTMGGNTEAFF.